This record looks at one T cell receptor beta chain sequence and its context. The Seattle site enrolled patients during active infection and followed them longitudinally. The germline V gene has CDR1 MDHEN and CDR2 SYDVKM. There are 13 residues in the CDR3. V gave up 10 bases and J gave up 5 bases; unmatched junction bases: 9. This sample was included in a study of blood T cell repertoires in COVID-19. Study-level information: Some COVID-19 samples were acute and others convalescent; all came from the United States, Italy and Spain. T cells, B-cell-depleted T cells, or PBMCs provided the cDNA or gDNA that served as material.

In the original analysis: Scientists estimated how many nucleated cells there were by amplifying reference gene primers. Assay used: immunoSEQ multiplex PCR; TCRdb lists only in-frame clones, some missing. That table gives V, J and clone size, and the DNA gave D and trimming. The sample lists 150,000 to 200,000 clones; 75% to 90% were seen once. Sequencing was done on a sample of peripheral blood. The receptor was isolated from a woman aged 70-85 years with COVID-19, enrolled during active disease. The rearrangement links TRBV28 to TRBJ2-7, with TRBD1 matching 9 bases. The CDR3 DNA is TGTGCCACCCGGACAGGGGTCACCCACGAGCAGTACTTC. Protein: CATRTGVTHEQYF.